This is a list of T cell receptor beta chains from one sample in a study of immune cell composition in non-small cell lung cancer. The assay was immunoSEQ multiplex PCR, and TCRdb's table has in-frame clones only and misses some. The sample has under 6,000 clones; about 80% are singletons. The sample was lung tumor tissue. The receptors here all came from a human donor with non-small cell lung cancer. The CDR3 runs from the conserved cysteine through the conserved F or W. Fields, in order: CDR3 DNA, CDR3 protein, clone size, V gene, J gene, D gene. The D gene is left open where the match is weak. Expanded clones are given a class, and other clones once, few, many or no size at all.

CDR3nt: TGTGCCACCAGCAGAGATCCCGGTGGCGGGGAGCTGTTTTTT
CDR3aa: CATSRDPGGGELFF
abundance: NA
v_gene: TRBV15
j_gene: TRBJ2-2
d_gene: NA

CDR3nt: TGTGCCAGCAGCGTAGCTAGCGGGGGCACGCAGTATTTT
CDR3aa: CASSVASGGTQYF
abundance: NA
v_gene: TRBV9
j_gene: TRBJ2-3
d_gene: TRBD2

CDR3nt: TGTGCCAGCACAAAATCAAGCGGGGCCAACGTCCTGACTTTC
CDR3aa: CASTKSSGANVLTF
abundance: NA
v_gene: TRBV7-8
j_gene: TRBJ2-6
d_gene: NA

CDR3nt: TGTGCCAGCAGTGAGGCGGCAGGGTGGCAGCCCCAGCATTTT
CDR3aa: CASSEAAGWQPQHF
abundance: NA
v_gene: TRBV6-1
j_gene: TRBJ1-5
d_gene: NA

CDR3nt: TGTGCCAGCAGCCGGGACAGGGGGTACGAGCAGTACTTC
CDR3aa: CASSRDRGYEQYF
abundance: NA
v_gene: TRBV5-6
j_gene: TRBJ2-7
d_gene: TRBD1

CDR3nt: TGTGCCAGCAGGAGGGGGACAGGGACGAACACCGGGGAGCTGTTTTTT
CDR3aa: CASRRGTGTNTGELFF
abundance: NA
v_gene: TRBV11-2
j_gene: TRBJ2-2
d_gene: TRBD1

CDR3nt: TGTGCCAGCAGCTTGGTCTCGTGGCGGGGTAGCACAGATACGCAGTATTTT
CDR3aa: CASSLVSWRGSTDTQYF
abundance: NA
v_gene: TRBV5-4
j_gene: TRBJ2-3
d_gene: NA

CDR3nt: TGTGCCAGCAGTCTAGGGGAGGGTCTGGGGGCCAACGTCCTGACTTTC
CDR3aa: CASSLGEGLGANVLTF
abundance: NA
v_gene: TRBV7-9
j_gene: TRBJ2-6
d_gene: TRBD2

CDR3nt: TGTGCCAGCTCACCTACCCCAGCGGGACTGAGAGATACGCAGTATTTT
CDR3aa: CASSPTPAGLRDTQYF
abundance: NA
v_gene: TRBV18
j_gene: TRBJ2-3
d_gene: TRBD2

CDR3nt: TGTGCCAGCAGCTCAGATAGAAGGACAGCTAACTATGGCTACACCTTC
CDR3aa: CASSSDRRTANYGYTF
abundance: NA
v_gene: TRBV5-5
j_gene: TRBJ1-2
d_gene: NA

CDR3nt: TGTGCCAGCAGTTTTGGGGGAGGCTACGAGCAGTACTTC
CDR3aa: CASSFGGGYEQYF
abundance: NA
v_gene: TRBV25-1
j_gene: TRBJ2-7
d_gene: NA

CDR3nt: TGTGCCATACAGGGGGATGGAAACACCATATATTTT
CDR3aa: CAIQGDGNTIYF
abundance: once
v_gene: TRBV6-6
j_gene: TRBJ1-3
d_gene: TRBD1

CDR3nt: TGCGCCAGCAGCTTTGGAGGACAGGGGGCGCTTGACTATGGCTACACCTTC
CDR3aa: CASSFGGQGALDYGYTF
abundance: NA
v_gene: TRBV5-1
j_gene: TRBJ1-2
d_gene: TRBD1